The clone carrying this TCR beta chain has a count of ten or more. The sample comes from a study of low-dose radiotherapy and immunotherapy resistance in tumors. The time point is: before trial treatment. The donors' treatment consisted of nivolumab, ipilimumab, aspirin, low-dose cyclophosphamide and low-dose radiotherapy. TRAV and TRBV primers primed cDNA for both TCRalpha and TCRbeta. TCR amplification used 20 PCR cycles, a constant-region primer and a V-primer adapter. TCRdb ran MiXCR on the reads and lists one entry per CDR3 protein. The sample yields some 88,000 distinct CDR3 sequences, just under 9.5% seen once. This clonotype originated in a male donor with prostate cancer. This sample comprised PBMCs, obtained before treatment.

CDR3 region: CASSPGTPIRKLFF. DNA for the CDR3: TGTGCCAGCTCCCCCGGGACGCCAATCCGAAAACTGTTTTTT. V gene TRBV18 combines with J gene TRBJ1-4; the D gene is possibly TRBD1 (5 bases). Trimming removed 6 bases at V and 10 bases at J, with 18 bases between. CDR1 and CDR2 from the germline V gene are KGHSH and LQKENI. The CDR3 totals 14 residues.